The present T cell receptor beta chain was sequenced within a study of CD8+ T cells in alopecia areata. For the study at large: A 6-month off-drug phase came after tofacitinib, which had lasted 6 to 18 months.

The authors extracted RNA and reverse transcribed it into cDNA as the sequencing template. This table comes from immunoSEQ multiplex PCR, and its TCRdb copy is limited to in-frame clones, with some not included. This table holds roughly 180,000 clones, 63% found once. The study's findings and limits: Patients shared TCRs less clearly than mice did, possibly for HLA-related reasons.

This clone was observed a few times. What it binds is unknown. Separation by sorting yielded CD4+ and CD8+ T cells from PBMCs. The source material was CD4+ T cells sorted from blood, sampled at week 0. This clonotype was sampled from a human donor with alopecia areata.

The chain's CDR3 is CAISLKLNTEAFF. In DNA, the CDR3 is TGTGCCATCAGCTTAAAGTTGAACACTGAAGCTTTCTTT. This chain uses TRBV10-3 with TRBJ1-1; no clear D gene. Germline V lookup: CDR1 ENHRY, CDR2 SYGVKD. CDR3 length: 13 amino acids. Trimming removed 6 bases at V and 0 bases at J, with 8 bases between.